A selection of T cell receptor beta chains follows, all from one sample in a study of siplizumab effects on memory and regulatory T cells. The method was immunoSEQ multiplex PCR; TCRdb's version includes in-frame clones alone and lacks a portion of them. The table records some 75,000 clones, 93% of them present only once. Sequencing was carried out using CD8+ T cells sorted from blood. The receptors here all came from a human donor in good health. Each CDR3 is given with its conserved first and last residue. A D gene is named only where the DNA matches it firmly. Expanded clones get a size class; other rows say once, few or many, or leave the size out.

DNA: TGTGCCAGCAGCTTGCAGGTGAACACTGAAGCTTTCTTT; CDR3: CASSLQVNTEAFF; V: TRBV7-6; D: -; size: -; J: TRBJ1-1
DNA: TGTGCCAGCAGTGACCGAGGGACAGGGGGATTCTCCTTC; CDR3: CASSDRGTGGFSF; V: TRBV6-4; D: TRBD1; size: few; J: TRBJ1-2
DNA: TGTGCCAGCAGCTTAGAAGGGGGACAGGGGGCCGAGATGGAGACCCAGTACTTC; CDR3: CASSLEGGQGAEMETQYF; V: TRBV5-4; D: TRBD1; size: -; J: TRBJ2-5
DNA: TGTGCCAGCAGCCCCTTGGGACGGGCTGAAGCTTTCTTT; CDR3: CASSPLGRAEAFF; V: TRBV14; D: -; size: -; J: TRBJ1-1
DNA: TGCGCCAGCAGCCAAGAGAACACCGGGGAGCTGTTTTTT; CDR3: CASSQENTGELFF; V: TRBV4-3; D: -; size: -; J: TRBJ2-2
DNA: TGTGCCGGCAGACGCGAAGGGGAGGATACGCAGTATTTT; CDR3: CAGRREGEDTQYF; V: TRBV7-2; D: -; size: -; J: TRBJ2-3
DNA: TGTGCCAGCAGTTTTGGAGGGGGCTACGAGCAGTACTTC; CDR3: CASSFGGGYEQYF; V: TRBV27; D: -; size: -; J: TRBJ2-7
DNA: TGTGCCAGCAGGGACAGTAGCAATCAGCCCCAGCATTTT; CDR3: CASRDSSNQPQHF; V: TRBV2; D: -; size: -; J: TRBJ1-5
DNA: TGTGCCAGCAGCACGGGGTACCAAGAGACCCAGTACTTC; CDR3: CASSTGYQETQYF; V: TRBV9; D: -; size: -; J: TRBJ2-5
DNA: TGTGCCAGCAGCTCCACCCTCGGGGGGAACACTGAAGCTTTCTTT; CDR3: CASSSTLGGNTEAFF; V: TRBV7-2; D: -; size: -; J: TRBJ1-1
DNA: TGTGCCACCAGCAGTTCCACTAGCGATAACGAGCAGTACTTC; CDR3: CATSSSTSDNEQYF; V: TRBV15; D: TRBD2; size: -; J: TRBJ2-7
DNA: TGTGCCAGCAGCAGTACCGGGACAGGGGACGAGACCCAGTACTTC; CDR3: CASSSTGTGDETQYF; V: TRBV5-8; D: TRBD1; size: -; J: TRBJ2-5
DNA: TGCAGCGGTGCGGGGGGGACGAACACTGAAGCTTTCTTT; CDR3: CSGAGGTNTEAFF; V: TRBV29-1; D: -; size: -; J: TRBJ1-1
DNA: TGCGCCAGCAGCTTAGGGGGACCCTACGAGCAGTACTTC; CDR3: CASSLGGPYEQYF; V: TRBV5-1; D: -; size: once; J: TRBJ2-7
DNA: TGTGCCAGCAGCCCCAGCCTAGCGGGGGGCTCCACAGATACGCAGTATTTT; CDR3: CASSPSLAGGSTDTQYF; V: TRBV7-2; D: TRBD2; size: once; J: TRBJ2-3
DNA: TGTGCCAGCACTGACGGACAGGGCTCCTACGAGCAGTACTTC; CDR3: CASTDGQGSYEQYF; V: TRBV27; D: TRBD1; size: -; J: TRBJ2-7
DNA: TGTGCCAGCAGTCTCGGACAGGGCGGAGGCACAGATACGCAGTATTTT; CDR3: CASSLGQGGGTDTQYF; V: TRBV7-9; D: TRBD1; size: -; J: TRBJ2-3
DNA: TGTGCCAGCAGAGAGCACGGGCCCACAGATACGCAGTATTTT; CDR3: CASREHGPTDTQYF; V: TRBV7-9; D: -; size: -; J: TRBJ2-3
DNA: TGTGCCAGCAGTTACGGAGGGACTAGCGGGGATCGGTTCTTC; CDR3: CASSYGGTSGDRFF; V: TRBV27; D: TRBD2; size: once; J: TRBJ2-1
DNA: TGTGCCAGCAGCGGTGGGTTTCGGGAAAATGAAGCTTTCTTT; CDR3: CASSGGFRENEAFF; V: TRBV9; D: -; size: -; J: TRBJ1-1
DNA: TGTGCCACCCGAGAGGGAAGTTACTATGGCTACACCTTC; CDR3: CATREGSYYGYTF; V: TRBV27; D: -; size: -; J: TRBJ1-2
DNA: TGTGCCAGCCTTGATTCTAGCGATACGCAGTATTTT; CDR3: CASLDSSDTQYF; V: TRBV4-1; D: -; size: -; J: TRBJ2-3